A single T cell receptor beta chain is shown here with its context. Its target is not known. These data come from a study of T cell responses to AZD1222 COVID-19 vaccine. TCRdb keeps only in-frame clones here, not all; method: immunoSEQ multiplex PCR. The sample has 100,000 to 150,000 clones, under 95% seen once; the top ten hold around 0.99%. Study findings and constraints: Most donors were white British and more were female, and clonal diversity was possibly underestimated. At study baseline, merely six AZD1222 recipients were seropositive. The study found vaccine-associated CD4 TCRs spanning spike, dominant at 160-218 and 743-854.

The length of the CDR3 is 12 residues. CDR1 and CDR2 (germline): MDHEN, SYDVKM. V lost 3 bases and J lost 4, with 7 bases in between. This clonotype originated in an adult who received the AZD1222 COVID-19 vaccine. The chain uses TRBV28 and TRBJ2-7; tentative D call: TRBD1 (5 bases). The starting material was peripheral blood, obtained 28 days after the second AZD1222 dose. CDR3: CASSLDNYEQYF. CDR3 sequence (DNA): TGTGCCAGCAGTTTGGACAATTACGAGCAGTACTTC.